Each of the 20 T cell receptor beta chains below was sequenced from the same sample in a study of T cells after yellow fever vaccination. MiXCR, applied by TCRdb to the 5' RACE reads, yields one record per CDR3 protein. The sample includes roughly 350,000 distinct CDR3 sequences, approximately 4% of them seen just once. The specimen was PBMCs, collected 5 days after the yellow fever booster vaccination. These receptors were taken from a young man who received the YFV17D yellow fever vaccine.

This clonotype was observed a few times. This chain connects TRBV7-2 to TRBJ2-3; D unresolved. The ends were cut back, 2 bases at V and 0 bases at J, with 12 bases in the middle. The CDR3 contains 16 residues. CDR1 is SGHTA, CDR2 FQGNSA, per germline. CDR3 sequence reads: CASSLNSPSSTDTQYF. The CDR3 DNA follows: TGTGCCAGCAGCTTAAATTCTCCCTCAAGCACAGATACGCAGTATTTT.

Ten or more counts support this clonotype. This sequence joins TRBV4-2 and TRBJ1-6; D is perhaps TRBD1 (5 bases). CDR1 and CDR2 from the germline V gene are LGHNA and YNFKEQ. V lost 0 bases to trimming and J lost 7 bases, with 13 bases between them. There are 16 residues in the CDR3. CDR3 coding DNA: TGTGCCAGCAGCCAAGATTTCGGGGCCCAGAATTCACCCCTCCACTTT. Its protein product is CASSQDFGAQNSPLHF.

This chain links TRBV7-9 with TRBJ2-3, with 7 positions matching TRBD1. In germline, CDR1 is SEHNR, CDR2 FQNEAQ (reference sequence). The CDR3 has 14 amino acids. V was clipped by 5 bases and J by 5 bases; unmatched bases: 7. The CDR3 region is CASSRDRAIDTQYF. CDR3 DNA sequence: TGTGCCAGCAGCCGGGACAGAGCCATAGATACGCAGTATTTT.

This clonotype was found a few times. The chain's CDR3 is CASSQDIGYTF. DNA of the CDR3: TGTGCCAGCAGCCAAGACATTGGCTACACCTTC. This rearrangement joins TRBV3-1 to TRBJ1-2; D is undetermined. Between the trimmed V and J ends, which lost 0 bases and 7 bases, there was a span of 3 bases. The CDR3 contains 11 residues. Germline lookup yields CDR1 LGHDT and CDR2 YNNKEL (reference sequence).

This clonotype was picked up many times. The CDR3 loop is CASSFAPGNEQYF. Here the CDR3 DNA reads TGTGCCAGCAGTTTTGCGCCAGGGAACGAGCAGTACTTC. This chain links TRBV12-3 or TRBV12-4 with TRBJ2-7; D is perhaps TRBD1 (5 bases). V was clipped by 3 bases and J by 5 bases, with 11 bases between them. CDR3 length: 13 amino acids.

This clonotype was seen many times. The chain joins TRBV9 to TRBJ2-1, with D perhaps matching TRBD1 or TRBD2 (6 bases each). This CDR3 has 15 amino acids. Germline loops: CDR1 SGDLS, CDR2 YYNGEE. With 0 bases removed from V and 2 bases from J, the gap between germline ends came to 9 bases. This chain's CDR3 is CASSVGGGPYNEQFF. In DNA form, the CDR3 reads TGTGCCAGCAGCGTAGGTGGGGGGCCCTACAATGAGCAGTTCTTC.

This clonotype has ten or more counts. This rearrangement joins TRBV5-1 to TRBJ2-2; maybe TRBD2 (5 bases). CDR1 is SGHRS, CDR2 YFSETQ, per germline. The CDR3 sequence is 18 residues long. The V end lost 3 bases, the J end lost 1 base, and 19 bases lay between the germline ends. CDR3 DNA sequence: TGCGCCAGCAGCTGGCCGGGTCCCCTGCGGGTGAACACCGGGGAGCTGTTTTTT. This gives the protein CASSWPGPLRVNTGELFF.

This clonotype was observed a few times. Germline and junction disagree at one end, which may indicate a read error. J is TRBJ2-1 and V is TRBV20-1; the match to TRBD2 covers 7 bases. Germline values: CDR1 DFQATT, CDR2 SNEGSKA (reference sequence). The CDR3 is 10 residues long. CDR3 DNA: TGTGGGACTACTGGCAATGAGCAGTTCTTC. It yields the protein CGTTGNEQFF.

This clonotype was recorded a few times. The genes are TRBV5-6 and TRBJ2-5; 8 nucleotides line up with TRBD2. The CDR3 spans 16 residues. Per the germline V gene, CDR1 is SGHDT and CDR2 is YYEEEE. After removal of 4 bases from V and 1 base from J, the junction contained 9 bases not matched to a gene. For the CDR3, the DNA is TGTGCCAGCAGCCCCCCCTGGCGGGGGGCCCAAGAGACCCAGTACTTC. Translating it yields CASSPPWRGAQETQYF.

A note on this clonotype: An end of the junction does not agree with germline; a read error may underlie this. The chain employs TRBV3-1 and TRBJ2-3; D gene ambiguous. This CDR3 has 13 residues. CDR1 and CDR2 from the germline V gene are LGHDT and YNNKEL (reference sequence). The CDR3 loop reads CATSQVTTDTQYF. CDR3 sequence (DNA): TGTGCCACCAGCCAAGTTACCACAGATACGCAGTATTTT.

This clonotype was seen at least ten times. This sequence joins TRBV24-1 and TRBJ2-5, with a tentative D call TRBD1 (5 bases). Germline V gene lookup returns CDR1 KGHDR and CDR2 SFDVKD. Between the trimmed V and J ends, which lost 4 bases and 5 bases, there was a span of 13 bases. The CDR3 consists of 14 residues. The CDR3: CATSDSRVGETQYF. In nucleotides, the CDR3 is TGTGCCACCAGTGACAGCAGGGTCGGGGAGACCCAGTACTTC.

The chain uses TRBV5-5 and TRBJ2-3; D possibly corresponds to TRBD2 (5 bases). Trimming removed 0 bases at V and 3 bases at J, with 11 bases between. The CDR3 covers 15 residues. Germline CDR1 is SGHKS and CDR2 is YYEKEE (reference sequence). The CDR3 protein is CASSLAGGRTDTQYF. As DNA, the CDR3 is TGTGCCAGCAGCTTGGCGGGCGGGCGGACAGATACGCAGTATTTT.

This clonotype has at least ten counts. This chain uses TRBV4-3 with TRBJ2-5, with D possibly being TRBD1 or TRBD2 (5 bases each). V lost 5 bases and J 5 bases, leaving 15 bases between the germline ends. CDR1 is LGHNA, CDR2 YSLEER, per germline. The CDR3 extends over 14 amino acids. The CDR3 DNA reads TGCGCCAGCAGCAAGGACGGGACGGGGGAGACCCAGTACTTC. It specifies CASSKDGTGETQYF.

This clonotype was found many times. V is TRBV27 and J is TRBJ1-1; weak D call: TRBD1 (6 bases). Germline CDR1 reads MNHEY; CDR2 reads SMNVEV (reference sequence). Trimming cost V 4 bases and J 1 base, with 16 bases left between them. The CDR3 consists of 16 residues. The CDR3 DNA reads TGTGCCAGCAGTTCTGCCGGGGCAGGGGAGAACACTGAAGCTTTCTTT. This codes for CASSSAGAGENTEAFF.

The rearrangement uses TRBV20-1 and TRBJ2-3; 8 bases align to TRBD2. Per germline, CDR1 DFQATT and CDR2 SNEGSKA (reference sequence). V dropped 7 bases and J dropped 6; count of bases not matched to a gene: 12. The CDR3 extends over 14 amino acids. The CDR3 is CSVPLAGRVDTQYF. CDR3 coding DNA: TGCAGTGTGCCATTAGCGGGGAGGGTCGATACGCAGTATTTT.

Many counts were recorded for this clonotype. This chain links TRBV7-8 with TRBJ2-1; TRBD2 aligns across 8 bases. V was clipped by 0 bases and J by 4 bases; unmatched bases: 11. CDR1 and CDR2 from the germline V gene are SGHVS and FQNEAQ. CDR3 length: 18 amino acids. CDR3 coding DNA: TGTGCCAGCAGCTTAGCCCCCCTGGGAAGCGGGAGATACAATGAGCAGTTCTTC. Translation gives CASSLAPLGSGRYNEQFF.

This clonotype has just a few counts. The V gene is TRBV6-2 or TRBV6-3, the J gene TRBJ2-7; D call uncertain. V was trimmed by 2 bases and J by 4 bases, leaving 6 bases between them. Looked up from germline, CDR1 is MNHEY and CDR2 is SVGEGT. The length of the CDR3 is 12 residues. CDR3: CASSYGIYEQYF. CDR3 nucleotide sequence: TGTGCCAGCAGTTACGGGATTTACGAGCAGTACTTC.

The chain carries TRBV10-3 and TRBJ2-5, with D possibly called TRBD1 or TRBD2 (6 bases each). The CDR3 consists of 16 residues. Germline CDR1 and CDR2: ENHRY and SYGVKD. Trimming pared 4 bases from V and 2 bases from J, leaving 17 bases between. The CDR3 loop reads CAISGKQGGGQETQYF. In DNA, the CDR3 is TGTGCCATCAGTGGGAAACAGGGAGGCGGTCAAGAGACCCAGTACTTC.

The rearrangement joins TRBV6-2 or TRBV6-3 to TRBJ2-1, with D possibly TRBD2 on 6 matching bases. V was trimmed by 11 bases and J by 4 bases, leaving 21 bases between them. The CDR3 spans 15 residues. The germline V gene encodes CDR1 MNHEY and CDR2 SVGEGT. The CDR3 loop reads CAASGRSGPYNEQFF. In DNA form, the CDR3 reads TGTGCCGCATCTGGGAGGTCGGGCCCTTACAATGAGCAGTTCTTC.

The gene calls are TRBV12-3 or TRBV12-4 and TRBJ2-3; D possibly matches TRBD1 or TRBD2 (6 bases each). The CDR3 runs 17 residues. V was shortened by 2 bases and J by 2 bases, with 17 bases between the two germline ends. CDR3 sequence (DNA): TGTGCCAGCAGTTTATGGGCGACGGGGGCCGCCACAGATACGCAGTATTTT. The encoded protein is CASSLWATGAATDTQYF.